One and the same sample provided the 25 T cell receptor beta chains below, sequenced in a study of blood T cell repertoires in COVID-19. Produced via immunoSEQ multiplex PCR; TCRdb's table is partial and in-frame only. This sample has about 150,000 clones; about 84% occur once, and the top ten carry approximately 5%. Material for sequencing was peripheral blood. Source of these receptors: a woman between 50 and 59 years old with acute or convalescent COVID-19.

This clone is medium-sized by share. DNA of the CDR3: TGTGCCAGCAGTAACTGGGACTCTAACTATGGCTACACCTTC. As protein: CASSNWDSNYGYTF. This sequence joins TRBV28 and TRBJ1-2; TRBD1 is a possible D gene (5 bases). The CDR3 spans 14 residues. The V gene lost 5 bases and the J gene lost 0 bases, with 10 bases spanning the gap. Looked up from germline, CDR1 is MDHEN and CDR2 is SYDVKM.

The chain has TRBV29-1 and TRBJ2-3, with 12 bases aligning to TRBD2. Trimming at V came to 8 bases and at J to 6 bases, leaving 12 bases not matched to a gene. The germline CDR1 and CDR2 sequences are SQVTM and ANQGSEA. The length of the CDR3 is 15 residues. The CDR3 DNA follows: TGCAGCACGGAACTAGCGGGGGGCCTGGGTGATACGCAGTATTTT. Its translation: CSTELAGGLGDTQYF.

The chain recombines TRBV6-6 with TRBJ2-3; 8 bases are shared with TRBD2. There are 12 residues in the CDR3. Germline V gives CDR1 MNHNY, CDR2 SVGAGI (reference sequence). Trimming at V came to 7 bases and at J to 4 bases, leaving 1 base not matched to a gene. CDR3 in amino acids: CASNGGADTQYF. In nucleotides, the CDR3 is TGTGCCAGCAACGGGGGGGCAGATACGCAGTATTTT.

This chain uses TRBV6-6 with TRBJ1-5, with 8 bases that match TRBD1. V dropped 6 bases and J dropped 0; count of bases not matched to a gene: 10. CDR3 length: 17 residues. The germline V gene encodes CDR1 MNHNY and CDR2 SVGAGI (reference sequence). CDR3 loop: CASSRPAGTGSNQPQHF. DNA for the CDR3: TGTGCCAGCAGCCGACCGGCCGGGACAGGTAGCAATCAGCCCCAGCATTTT.

CDR3 region: CSASYSGTGELFF. The CDR3, as DNA: TGCAGTGCTAGTTATAGTGGCACCGGGGAGCTGTTTTTT. The chain carries TRBV20-1 and TRBJ2-2; D ambiguous. The CDR3 is 13 amino acids. Germline assignment: CDR1 DFQATT and CDR2 SNEGSKA (reference sequence). The V end lost 3 bases, the J end lost 4 bases, and 9 bases lay between the germline ends.

The V call is TRBV4-3, the J call TRBJ2-7; D is undetermined. V lost 2 bases to trimming and J lost 0 bases, with 8 bases between them. From germline, CDR1 is LGHNA and CDR2 YSLEER. CDR3 length: 14 residues. DNA of the CDR3: TGCGCCAGCAGCCAACAACTCCTCTCCTACGAGCAGTACTTC. Amino acids: CASSQQLLSYEQYF.

V is TRBV7-9 and J is TRBJ2-1, with D tentatively TRBD1 (5 bases). Trimming pared 6 bases from V and 3 bases from J, leaving 9 bases between. From germline, CDR1 is SEHNR and CDR2 FQNEAQ (reference sequence). The CDR3 is 13 residues long. Written as DNA, the CDR3 is TGTGCCAGCAGAAATCAGGGCTACAATGAGCAGTTCTTC. Residues: CASRNQGYNEQFF.

This clone occurred once. The CDR3 sequence: CASSEGQGARLLTF. The DNA of the CDR3 is TGTGCCAGCAGTGAAGGACAGGGGGCGCGTCTTCTCACCTTC. The chain joins TRBV6-1 to TRBJ1-2; 10 bases match TRBD1. Trimming removed 1 base from V and 13 bases from J; junction bases left unmatched: 9. The germline gives CDR1 MNHNS, CDR2 SASEGT. The CDR3 runs to 14 residues.

This chain links TRBV4-1 with TRBJ2-7, with D unresolved. V was cut by 0 bases and J by 3 bases, with 12 bases left in between. Per the germline V gene, CDR1 is MGHRA and CDR2 is YSYEKL. There are 15 residues in the CDR3. Here the CDR3 reads CASSQETGLNYEQYF. In DNA form, the CDR3 reads TGCGCCAGCAGCCAAGAAACGGGTTTAAACTACGAGCAGTACTTC.

V is TRBV24-1 and J is TRBJ2-3, with TRBD1 matching over 12 bases. J was trimmed by 4 bases and V by 4 bases; bases with no gene match: 5. This CDR3 comprises 16 residues. Germline values: CDR1 KGHDR, CDR2 SFDVKD. CDR3 protein: CATSDPGTGGADTQYF. For the CDR3, the DNA is TGTGCCACCAGTGACCCGGGGACAGGGGGCGCAGATACGCAGTATTTT.

The chain is built from TRBV5-1 and TRBJ1-3, with TRBD1 matching 8 bases. Germline CDR1 and CDR2: SGHRS and YFSETQ. CDR3 length equals 14 residues. The junction had 2 bases not matched to a gene; V was cut back by 2 bases and J by 4 bases. The CDR3 is CASSLQGDGNTIYF. DNA for the CDR3: TGCGCCAGCAGCTTACAGGGGGACGGAAACACCATATATTTT. Full variable domain (remainder filled in from reference TRBV5-1 and TRBJ1-3): KAGVTQTPRYLIKTRGQQVTLSCSPISGHRSVSWYQQTPGQGLQFLFEYFSETQRNKGNFPGRFSGRQFSNSRSEMNVSTLELGDSALYLCASSLQGDGNTIYFGEGSWLTVV.

J is TRBJ2-1 and V is TRBV10-3, with D perhaps matching TRBD2 (6 bases). V lost 4 bases and J 0 bases, leaving 13 bases between the germline ends. The germline V gene has CDR1 ENHRY and CDR2 SYGVKD. The CDR3 sequence is 16 residues long. This CDR3 is CAISGSGGSSYNEQFF. Written as DNA, the CDR3 is TGTGCCATCAGTGGTTCAGGAGGGAGCTCCTACAATGAGCAGTTCTTC.

The chain combines TRBV29-1 with TRBJ1-1; D perhaps matches TRBD1 (5 bases). CDR3 length equals 14 residues. Between the trimmed V and J ends, which lost 4 bases and 1 base, there was a span of 13 bases. Germline V lookup: CDR1 SQVTM, CDR2 ANQGSEA. CDR3 sequence (DNA): TGCAGCGTTGCTCTGGCAGGGCGGAACACTGAAGCTTTCTTT. Its protein product is CSVALAGRNTEAFF.

The chain carries TRBV11-2 and TRBJ1-2; D remains ambiguous. The CDR3 runs to 9 residues. CDR1 SGHAT and CDR2 FQNNGV come from the germline V gene. V was cut by 10 bases and J by 9 bases, with 9 bases left in between. The CDR3 DNA reads TGTGCCACCCTGTTAAGCTACACCTTC. It specifies CATLLSYTF.

V usage is TRBV5-6 and J usage is TRBJ1-5, with D maybe TRBD1 (5 bases). Looked up from germline, CDR1 is SGHDT and CDR2 is YYEEEE. The V and J ends lost 2 bases and 7 bases respectively, with 13 bases between them. The CDR3 is made up of 14 amino acids. DNA for the CDR3: TGTGCCAGCAGCTTAGGCGGGGCAGGGCAGCCCCAGCATTTT. Protein sequence: CASSLGGAGQPQHF.

This clone was detected a few times. This chain's CDR3 is CASSDHNRETDTQYF. The DNA for the CDR3 is TGCGCCAGCAGCGACCATAACAGGGAAACAGATACGCAGTATTTT. V gene TRBV4-1 combines with J gene TRBJ2-3; D is possibly TRBD1 (6 bases). Germline CDR1 MGHRA, CDR2 YSYEKL. The CDR3 spans 15 residues. V was cut by 5 bases and J by 3 bases, with 15 bases left in between.

The V gene is TRBV7-9, the J gene TRBJ1-4, with 9 bases matching TRBD1. The V and J ends lost 5 bases and 8 bases, in that order; junction bases with no gene match: 6. CDR3 size: 14 residues. In germline, CDR1 is SEHNR, CDR2 FQNEAQ (reference sequence). CDR3 loop: CASSPWTGDEKLFF. The DNA for the CDR3 is TGTGCCAGCAGCCCGTGGACAGGGGACGAAAAACTGTTTTTT. The variable domain in full, with the rest retrieved from reference TRBV7-9 and TRBJ1-4, is DTGVSQNPRHKITKRGQNVTFRCDPISEHNRLYWYRQTLGQGPEFLTYFQNEAQLEKSRLLSDRFSAERPKGSFSTLEIQRTEQGDSAMYLCASSPWTGDEKLFFGSGTQLSVL.

This clone was observed a handful of times. This chain joins TRBV20-1 and TRBJ2-7, with D perhaps matching TRBD1 (5 bases). The CDR3 contains 10 residues. V was cut by 6 bases and J by 5 bases, with 8 bases left in between. The germline CDR1 and CDR2 sequences are DFQATT and SNEGSKA (reference sequence). The CDR3 sequence: CSATDNEQYF. In DNA form, the CDR3 reads TGCAGTGCCACGGACAACGAGCAGTACTTC.

This rearrangement joins TRBV4-2 to TRBJ2-7, with D possibly matching TRBD2 (7 bases). Germline CDR1 is LGHNA and CDR2 is YNFKEQ. V lost 1 base, J lost 3 bases, and 13 bases lay in between. The CDR3 is made up of 15 amino acids. CDR3 in DNA: TGTGCCAGCAGCCAAGCGGGGGGCCTTCACTACGAGCAGTACTTC. The encoded protein is CASSQAGGLHYEQYF.

This rearrangement joins TRBV19 to TRBJ1-2; 8 bases line up with TRBD1. V was pared by 10 bases and J by 3 bases, with 7 bases of the junction left unmatched. This CDR3 spans 13 amino acids. The germline V gene has CDR1 LNHDA and CDR2 SQIVND (reference sequence). The CDR3 bases are TGTGCCACCAAGGACAGGGCGTACTATGGCTACACCTTC. Amino acids: CATKDRAYYGYTF.

The chain joins TRBV4-3 to TRBJ1-2, with 8 bases lining up with TRBD1. CDR1 and CDR2 (germline): LGHNA, YSLEER. The trim removed 3 bases at V and 4 bases at J, leaving 7 bases unmatched. The CDR3 is 15 amino acids. The CDR3 sequence: CASSQDRTGSYGYTF. The CDR3 DNA reads TGCGCCAGCAGCCAGGACCGGACAGGGAGCTATGGCTACACCTTC.

The CDR3 DNA is TGTGCCAGCAGTTACGCGCATAACACCGGGGAGCTGTTTTTT. It translates to CASSYAHNTGELFF. The chain links TRBV6-2 or TRBV6-3 to TRBJ2-2; D is undetermined. Trimming removed 2 bases at V and 2 bases at J, with 6 bases between. This CDR3 spans 14 amino acids. Germline-derived CDR1 and CDR2 are MNHEY and SVGEGT.

This chain links TRBV3-1 (or the pseudogene TRBV3-2) with TRBJ1-2, with 8 nucleotides matching TRBD1. V lost 3 bases, J lost 8 bases, and 2 bases stayed unmatched. Germline lookup yields CDR1 LGHDT and CDR2 YNNKEL (reference sequence). This CDR3 has 12 amino acids. CDR3 sequence: CASSHQGAGYTF. CDR3 nucleotide sequence: TGTGCCAGCAGCCATCAGGGGGCGGGCTACACCTTC.

This clone was detected only a few times. This chain links TRBV4-2 with TRBJ1-2, with TRBD1 matching 7 bases. Germline CDR1 LGHNA, CDR2 YNFKEQ. The ends lost 2 bases at V and 4 bases at J; junction bases unmatched: 7. This CDR3 is built from 15 residues. CDR3 DNA sequence: TGTGCCAGCAGCCAACCTATTGGACAGGCCTATGGCTACACCTTC. This codes for CASSQPIGQAYGYTF.

The chain links TRBV19 to TRBJ2-7; possibly TRBD2 for D (7 bases). Germline V gene data show CDR1 as LNHDA and CDR2 as SQIVND (reference sequence). V gave up 2 bases and J gave up 2 bases, with 13 bases separating them. This CDR3 is built from 15 residues. This CDR3 reads CASSISGGPAYEQYF. In DNA form, the CDR3 reads TGTGCCAGTAGTATATCCGGGGGGCCGGCCTACGAGCAGTACTTC.